Given below is one T cell receptor (beta chain) in context. The entry originates in a study of cytomegalovirus exposure and HLA in healthy donors. With 60 Vbeta and 13 Jbeta primers, the PCR was carried out. Data came from immunoSEQ multiplex PCR; TCRdb stores just in-frame clones and leaves some out. This sample's table reports about 160,000 clones. The sequenced sample was PBMCs. The sequence was obtained from a woman aged 60-75 years in good health and CMV-seronegative.

The CDR3 DNA follows: TGTGCCAGCAGCTTCCGACAGGGAATGGCCGGGGAGCTGTTTTTT. This codes for CASSFRQGMAGELFF. The V call is TRBV11-3, the J call TRBJ2-2; 7 bases align to TRBD1. The CDR3 has 15 residues. Germline-derived CDR1 and CDR2 are SGHNT and YENEEA. V was pared by 3 bases and J by 6 bases, with 7 bases of the junction left unmatched.